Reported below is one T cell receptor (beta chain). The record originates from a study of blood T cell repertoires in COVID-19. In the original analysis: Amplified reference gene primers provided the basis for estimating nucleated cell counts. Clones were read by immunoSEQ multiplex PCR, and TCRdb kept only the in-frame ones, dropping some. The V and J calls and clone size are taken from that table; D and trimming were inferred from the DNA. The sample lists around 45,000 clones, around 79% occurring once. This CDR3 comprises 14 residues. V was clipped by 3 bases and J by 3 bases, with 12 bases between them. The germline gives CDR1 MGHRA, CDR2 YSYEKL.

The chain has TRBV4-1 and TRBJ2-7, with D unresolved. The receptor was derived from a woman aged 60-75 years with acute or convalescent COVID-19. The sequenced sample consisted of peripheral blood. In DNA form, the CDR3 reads TGCGCCAGCAGCCAGCCCGGGTCGGTCTACGAGCAGTACTTC. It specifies CASSQPGSVYEQYF.